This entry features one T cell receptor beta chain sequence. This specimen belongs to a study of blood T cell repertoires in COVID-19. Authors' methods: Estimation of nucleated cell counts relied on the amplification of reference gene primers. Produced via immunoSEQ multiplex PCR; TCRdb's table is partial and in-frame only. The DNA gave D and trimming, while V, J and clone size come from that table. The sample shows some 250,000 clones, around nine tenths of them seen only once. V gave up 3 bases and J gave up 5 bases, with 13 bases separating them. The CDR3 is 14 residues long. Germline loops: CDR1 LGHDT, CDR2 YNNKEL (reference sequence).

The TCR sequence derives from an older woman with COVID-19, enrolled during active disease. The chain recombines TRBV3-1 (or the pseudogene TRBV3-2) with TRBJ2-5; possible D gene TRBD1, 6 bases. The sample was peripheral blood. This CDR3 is CASSHRGGYETQYF. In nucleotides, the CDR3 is TGTGCCAGCAGCCACAGGGGCGGGTACGAGACCCAGTACTTC.